This TCR delta chain was documented in a study of delta chains in infants with herpesvirus infections. This clone qualifies as large. This CDR3 contains 17 residues. Germline V CDR1 and CDR2: GEAIGNYY, EKD. Trimming removed 2 bases from V and 0 bases from J; junction bases left unmatched: 5. PBMC RNA was reverse transcribed using gamma-chain- and delta-chain-specific primers. TCRdb reanalyzed the RT-PCR reads using CATT. Of 700 to 1,000 delta-chain clones in the sample, roughly a fifth were seen once. The source was peripheral blood, collected at time point 2 of longitudinal follow-up. The chain is built from TRDV2 and TRDJ1; TRDD3 matches at 13 bases. The receptor's source is a human donor who was a Ugandan infant, either HIV-exposed or HIV-unexposed (not recorded which). DNA of the CDR3: TGTGCCTGTGACAAACTGGGGGATACGACATACACCGATAAACTCATCTTT. Translated, it gives CACDKLGDTTYTDKLIF.